These 23 T cell receptor beta chains were sequenced from one sample in a study of T cells expressing NK-cell markers. TCRdb re-called the 5' RACE reads; one entry per CDR3 protein, DNA not given. Its table records roughly 420,000 distinct CDR3 sequences. Input material: blood T cells: a sorted CD56 or NKG2C T cell subset, CD4+ or CD8+ T cells, or bulk PBMC T cells (not recorded which). These receptors originate from a woman aged 18 to 75 in good health.

The rearrangement links TRBV4-3 to TRBJ1-1. The CDR3 spans 14 residues. Germline CDR1 and CDR2: LGHNA and YSLEER. This CDR3 is CASSQDFGNTEAFF.

The chain links TRBV20-1 to TRBJ1-6; TCRdb designates TRBD1, a call that cannot be tested without DNA. Germline lookup yields CDR1 DFQATT and CDR2 SNEGSKA (reference sequence). The length of the CDR3 is 16 residues. The chain's CDR3 is CSARETGKSYNSPLHF.

This rearrangement joins TRBV11-2 to TRBJ2-1; as DNA is missing, the TRBD1 call by TCRdb cannot be tested. The germline V gene encodes CDR1 SGHAT and CDR2 FQNNGV. There are 11 residues in the CDR3. Here the CDR3 reads CASSGQVEQFF. Full variable domain (missing parts from reference TRBV11-2 and TRBJ2-1): EAGVAQSPRYKIIEKRQSVAFWCNPISGHATLYWYQQILGQGPKLLIQFQNNGVVDDSQLPKDRFSAERLKGVDSTLKIQPAKLEDSAVYLCASSGQVEQFFGPGTRLTVL.

V usage is TRBV28 and J usage is TRBJ1-2; without DNA, the TCRdb call of TRBD1 cannot be checked. The germline gives CDR1 MDHEN, CDR2 SYDVKM. This CDR3 spans 14 amino acids. The CDR3 is CATSPGPEGYGYTF.

The chain links TRBV29-1 to TRBJ2-3; no DNA is available, so the TRBD2 call from TCRdb remains unchecked. Germline loops: CDR1 SQVTM, CDR2 ANQGSEA. This CDR3 comprises 14 residues. CDR3 protein: CSVPSGRSTDTQYF.

The chain is built from TRBV29-1 and TRBJ2-2. This CDR3 contains 11 residues. Germline-derived CDR1 and CDR2 are SQVTM and ANQGSEA. CDR3 sequence reads: CSVGGTGELFF.

The rearrangement links TRBV5-1 to TRBJ2-5; TCRdb proposes TRBD1, but this gene call is untestable without DNA. Germline V gives CDR1 SGHRS, CDR2 YFSETQ. The CDR3 length is 16 residues. CDR3 protein: CASSLDDRWFQETQYF.

This chain connects TRBV15 to TRBJ1-1. Germline V lookup: CDR1 LNHNV, CDR2 YYDKDF (reference sequence). This CDR3 contains 14 residues. CDR3 in amino acids: CATSRDRMNTEAFF.

The chain links TRBV28 to TRBJ2-1; the D gene TCRdb calls, TRBD1, cannot be checked with no DNA. Germline loops: CDR1 MDHEN, CDR2 SYDVKM. The CDR3 length is 15 residues. The CDR3 is CASGTRDRGDNEQFF.

The chain employs TRBV7-9 and TRBJ2-5. Germline values: CDR1 SEHNR, CDR2 FQNEAQ (reference sequence). There are 14 residues in the CDR3. CDR3 sequence reads: CASSKPDVQETQYF.

V is TRBV5-4 and J is TRBJ2-3; TCRdb picks TRBD1, but there is no DNA to check that call. Germline V gene sequence: CDR1 SGHNT, CDR2 YYREEE (reference sequence). This CDR3 contains 16 residues. The CDR3 sequence is CASSLGKGAPTDTQYF.

The chain uses TRBV3-1 and TRBJ2-1; TCRdb lists TRBD2, though no DNA is available to test this call. The germline V gene encodes CDR1 LGHDT and CDR2 YNNKEL (reference sequence). CDR3 length equals 15 residues. The CDR3 sequence: CASSHGLAGYHEQFF.

The CDR3 is CSARGHRQYSNQPQHF. The chain employs TRBV20-1 and TRBJ1-5; there is no DNA to check the TCRdb D call of TRBD1. This CDR3 is built from 16 residues. Germline assignment: CDR1 DFQATT and CDR2 SNEGSKA (reference sequence).

The rearrangement links TRBV6-5 to TRBJ1-3; TCRdb lists TRBD1, though no DNA is available to test this call. The CDR3 is 15 residues long. Germline V gene lookup returns CDR1 MNHEY and CDR2 SVGAGI. The CDR3 sequence is CASSYAGTAGNTIYF.

The chain employs TRBV18 and TRBJ1-5. Germline V gene lookup returns CDR1 KGHSH and CDR2 LQKENI. The CDR3 is 12 amino acids. The CDR3 sequence is CASSSLGGPQHF.

The rearrangement links TRBV2 to TRBJ2-5; no DNA is available, so the TRBD1 call from TCRdb remains unchecked. The CDR3 runs to 15 residues. Germline CDR1 and CDR2: SNHLY and FYNNEI. The CDR3 spells CASSRRSGVAETQYF.

This chain joins TRBV20-1 and TRBJ2-7; lacking DNA, the TRBD1 call made by TCRdb goes unchecked. Germline values: CDR1 DFQATT, CDR2 SNEGSKA (reference sequence). CDR3 size: 12 residues. This chain's CDR3 is CSALTGSYRQYF.

This chain links TRBV4-3 with TRBJ1-1. The CDR3 runs to 14 residues. CDR1 is LGHNA, CDR2 YSLEER, per germline. CDR3: CASSQDRTYTEAFF.

This chain uses TRBV5-5 with TRBJ2-1. Germline V gene lookup returns CDR1 SGHKS and CDR2 YYEKEE (reference sequence). The CDR3 is 11 amino acids. The CDR3 here is CASGINNEQFF.

The chain joins TRBV12-3 or TRBV12-4 to TRBJ1-2; the TRBD1 assignment by TCRdb is unverifiable without DNA. The CDR3 consists of 17 residues. Here the CDR3 reads CASSQPSGGAESYGYTF.

The genes are TRBV20-1 and TRBJ2-7; TCRdb's D gene call, TRBD1, goes unchecked for lack of DNA. The CDR3 extends over 17 amino acids. CDR1 is DFQATT and CDR2 is SNEGSKA in the germline V gene (reference sequence). CDR3 amino acids: CSARRLQGAGSPYEQYF.

The chain has TRBV7-8 and TRBJ1-4; TCRdb's D gene call, TRBD1, goes unchecked for lack of DNA. The germline CDR1 and CDR2 sequences are SGHVS and FQNEAQ. This CDR3 spans 17 amino acids. The CDR3 sequence: CASSSYDVRDPSEKLFF.

This rearrangement joins TRBV12-3 or TRBV12-4 to TRBJ1-2; the D call from TCRdb, TRBD1, cannot be confirmed without DNA. The CDR3 consists of 14 residues. The CDR3 sequence is CASSTALLIYGYTF.